This paragraph reports one T cell receptor beta chain. This sample stems from a study of blood T cell repertoires in COVID-19. This CDR3 region has 14 residues. Germline values: CDR1 SGDLS, CDR2 YYNGEE. With 0 bases clipped from V and 8 bases from J, the junction kept 2 bases outside the gene matches. Profiled with immunoSEQ multiplex PCR; TCRdb holds only in-frame clones, not every one. The sample includes under 300,000 clones, about 83% of them seen just once. This receptor was taken from a man aged 80 or over with acute or convalescent COVID-19. The V and J genes are TRBV9 and TRBJ2-1; TRBD2 matches at 10 bases. Sequenced sample: peripheral blood. DNA for the CDR3: TGTGCCAGCAGCGTAGTAGCGGGAGGCGATGAGCAGTTCTTC. It specifies CASSVVAGGDEQFF.